This T cell receptor beta chain stems from a study of CD8 T cells in ankylosing spondylitis (dated by TCRdb to 2016 to 2017). About the full investigation: T cell receptor beta repertoires were profiled in healthy donors and ankylosing spondylitis patients so that disease-linked TCR variants could be found. In total, the full study cohort was made up of 100 to 140 healthy donors and more than 20 ankylosing spondylitis patients. Peripheral blood samples were taken, and synovial fluid was additionally collected from ankylosing spondylitis patients. The full study reports these points: Some TCR beta motif variants had previously been reported in synovial fluid and blood of reactive arthritis patients, which suggested common disease-initiation mechanisms. The disease-linked clones were reported as significantly enriched in matched synovial fluid samples from ankylosing spondylitis patients. In peripheral blood, the disease-linked clones were found at relatively low frequencies and had a CD8+ phenotype. A TCR beta motif of about 8 highly homologous amino acid variants appeared characteristic of blood from ankylosing spondylitis patients.

Concerning this clonotype: Its antigen specificity is not known. Base qualities are missing; no much larger clone stands one base away.

Trimming at the junction amounts to 6 bases on V and 3 bases on J, and the germline ends lie 23 bases apart. Counted from cysteine to phenylalanine, this CDR3 has 17 amino acids. Here the CDR3 DNA is all that survives: 51 bases in frame from base 1. The germline V gene specifies MDHEN as CDR1 and SYDVKM as CDR2. TCRdb records Illumina HiSeq 2500 as the sequencer. Quantitative 5'-RACE with molecular barcodes was the method used to prepare the TCR beta libraries. The authors' pipeline ran thus. A new computational method based on a probabilistic model of VDJ rearrangement was used to identify disease-linked TCR variants. Using fastp trimming at Q25 and MiXCR clonotype assembly, TCRdb reanalyzed the public sequencing data and kept in-frame beta chains. Rows are unified per CDR3 protein, each entry keeping the most common DNA and genes. The V and J calls follow TCRdb's processing rather than the paper's. Present in this sample are a few hundred thousand distinct CDR3 sequences, under 14% of which were seen just once. The ten largest clones take up roughly 9.5% of the sample.

Material for sequencing was blood, either unsorted or a sorted T cell fraction (not recorded which). Here the chain combines TRBV28 and TRBJ1-1; no confident D gene assignment can be made. The TCR comes from a female donor with ankylosing spondylitis or in good health (not recorded which). The sequence in DNA is TGTGCCAGCAGCCAGTCGGTGAGTTGGACCTTGGACACTGAAGCTTTCTTT. This is translated as CASSQSVSWTLDTEAFF.